The 8 T cell receptor beta chains below all came from one sample that was sequenced in a study of shared clonotypes between healthy human individuals. Some clones are missing from TCRdb's copy, which holds only in-frame ones; the method was immunoSEQ multiplex PCR. The table includes a few million clones, approximately 95% detected once. Material: naive CD4+ T cells from PBMCs. The subset: CD45RA+ positively selected. These receptors all come from a young man in good health. Some clones in this sample may be carry-over from other donors' samples.

V is TRBV4-3 and J is TRBJ1-1; TRBD1 matches 9 bases. The CDR3 runs to 15 residues. Germline CDR1 reads LGHNA; CDR2 reads YSLEER. The V gene end was trimmed by 3 bases and the J gene end by 3 bases; junction bases not matched to a gene: 5. CDR3 coding DNA: TGCGCCAGCAGCCAGCCGGGACAGGGATACACTGAAGCTTTCTTT. Translation: CASSQPGQGYTEAFF.

Details on this clone: Other DNA sequences within the sample encode an identical CDR3. The chain carries TRBV28 and TRBJ2-7, with 10 bases aligning to TRBD1. The CDR3 runs 14 residues. V trimming: 8 bases; J trimming: 4 bases; junction bases outside the gene matches: 8. Germline V gene lookup returns CDR1 MDHEN and CDR2 SYDVKM. Here the CDR3 reads CASRTGTGVYEQYF. CDR3 bases: TGTGCCAGCCGGACCGGGACAGGGGTTTACGAGCAGTACTTC.

The chain carries TRBV28 and TRBJ2-7, with TRBD2 identical over 10 bases. V was clipped by 7 bases and J by 0 bases; unmatched bases: 6. Germline V CDR1 and CDR2: MDHEN, SYDVKM. This CDR3 spans 15 amino acids. Written as DNA, the CDR3 is TGTGCCAGCACCCAGACTAGCGGGTTCTCCTACGAGCAGTACTTC. This codes for CASTQTSGFSYEQYF. Full variable domain (missing parts from reference TRBV28 and TRBJ2-7): DVKVTQSSRYLVKRTGEKVFLECVQDMDHENMFWYRQDPGLGLRLIYFSYDVKMKEKGDIPEGYSVSREKKERFSLILESASTNQTSMYLCASTQTSGFSYEQYFGPGTRLTVT.

The V and J genes are TRBV5-1 and TRBJ2-7; D remains unclear. The CDR3 has 15 amino acids. Trimming pared 4 bases from V and 3 bases from J, leaving 17 bases between. Germline CDR1 reads SGHRS; CDR2 reads YFSETQ. The CDR3 reads CASSRQSSSLYEQYF. CDR3 DNA: TGCGCCAGCAGCCGGCAATCAAGTTCCCTCTACGAGCAGTACTTC.

The rearrangement uses TRBV5-6 and TRBJ2-7; a weak D match, TRBD2 (7 bases). This CDR3 has 15 amino acids. Trimming took off 4 bases at V and 5 bases at J, with 19 bases between the two ends. CDR1 is SGHDT, CDR2 YYEEEE, per germline. The CDR3 region is CASSPGGGSFDEQYF. The CDR3 DNA reads as TGTGCCAGCAGCCCTGGGGGCGGGAGTTTCGACGAGCAGTACTTC.

The chain links TRBV7-2 to TRBJ2-7; weak D call: TRBD1 (7 bases). The length of the CDR3 is 14 residues. CDR1 SGHTA and CDR2 FQGNSA come from the germline V gene. Trimming pared 6 bases from V and 5 bases from J, leaving 17 bases between. DNA for the CDR3: TGTGCCAGCAGTTCCATGACAGGGAGGAACGAGCAGTACTTC. This gives the protein CASSSMTGRNEQYF.

This clone was detected a few times. The chain uses TRBV14 and TRBJ2-3; tentative D call: TRBD1 (7 bases). The CDR3 is 15 amino acids. Germline V gives CDR1 SGHDN, CDR2 FVKESK. The ends were cut back, 8 bases at V and 4 bases at J, with 19 bases in the middle. The CDR3 sequence: CASRRRTGDSDTQYF. The CDR3 nucleotides read TGTGCCAGCCGCCGACGTACAGGGGACTCAGATACGCAGTATTTT.

The rearrangement joins TRBV7-2 to TRBJ1-5; 7 bases match TRBD1. V lost 2 bases to trimming and J lost 6 bases; unmatched junction nucleotides: 7. The CDR3 is 15 amino acids. Germline CDR1 reads SGHTA; CDR2 reads FQGNSA. CDR3 sequence reads: CASSLTATGVQPQHF. In DNA form, the CDR3 reads TGTGCCAGCAGCTTAACGGCCACAGGGGTTCAGCCCCAGCATTTT.